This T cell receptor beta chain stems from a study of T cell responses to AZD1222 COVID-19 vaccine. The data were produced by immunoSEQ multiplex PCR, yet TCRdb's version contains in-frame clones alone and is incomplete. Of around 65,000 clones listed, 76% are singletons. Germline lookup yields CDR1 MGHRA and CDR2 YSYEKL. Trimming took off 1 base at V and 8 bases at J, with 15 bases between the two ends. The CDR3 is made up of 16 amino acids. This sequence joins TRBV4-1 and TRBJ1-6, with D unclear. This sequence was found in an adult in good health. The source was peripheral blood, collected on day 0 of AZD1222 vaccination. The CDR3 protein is CASSQGTRGSYSPLHF. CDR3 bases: TGCGCCAGCAGCCAAGGCACACGGGGTTCGTATTCACCCCTCCACTTT.